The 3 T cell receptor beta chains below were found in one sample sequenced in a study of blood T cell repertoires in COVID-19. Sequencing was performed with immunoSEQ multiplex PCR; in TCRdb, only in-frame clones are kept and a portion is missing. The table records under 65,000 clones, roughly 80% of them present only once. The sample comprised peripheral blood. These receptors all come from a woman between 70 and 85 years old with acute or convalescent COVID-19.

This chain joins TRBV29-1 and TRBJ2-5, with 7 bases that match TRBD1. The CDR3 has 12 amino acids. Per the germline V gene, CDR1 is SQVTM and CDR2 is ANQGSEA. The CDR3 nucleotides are TGCAACTCACGGACAGGTCAAGAGACCCAGTACTTC. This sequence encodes CNSRTGQETQYF. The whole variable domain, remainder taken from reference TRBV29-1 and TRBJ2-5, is SAVISQKPSRDICQRGTSLTIQCQVDSQVTMMFWYRQQPGQSLTLIATANQGSEATYESGFVIDKFPISRPNLTFSTLTVSNMSPEDSSIYLCNSRTGQETQYFGPGTRLLVL.

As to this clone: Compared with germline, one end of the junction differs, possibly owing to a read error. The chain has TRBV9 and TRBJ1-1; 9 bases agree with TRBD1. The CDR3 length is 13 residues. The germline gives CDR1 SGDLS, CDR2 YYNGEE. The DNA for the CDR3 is TGTGCCAGCAGCTCTTACCCCGGGACAGGGATATCCTTT. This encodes CASSSYPGTGISF.

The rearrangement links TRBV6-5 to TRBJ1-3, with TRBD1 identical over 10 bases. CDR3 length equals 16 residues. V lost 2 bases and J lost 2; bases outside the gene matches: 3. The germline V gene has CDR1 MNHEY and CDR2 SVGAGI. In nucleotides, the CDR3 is TGTGCCAGCAGTTACGGCGGACAGGGGGCTGGAAACACCATATATTTT. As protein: CASSYGGQGAGNTIYF.